This T cell receptor beta chain was found in a study of blood T cell repertoires in COVID-19. Repertoires were generated with immunoSEQ multiplex PCR, while TCRdb's copy carries only in-frame clones and drops some. The data hold 300,000 to 400,000 clones, with 85% observed a single time. The CDR3 runs 16 residues. The germline gives CDR1 WSHSY, CDR2 SAAADI. J was trimmed by 4 bases and V by 4 bases; bases with no gene match: 7. Sequenced sample: peripheral blood. The source is a human donor in a cohort sampled during active COVID-19. J is TRBJ2-2 and V is TRBV10-2; 9 bases are a match to TRBD2. The CDR3 sequence: CASSVGGGAGTGELFF. CDR3 bases: TGCGCCAGCAGTGTTGGCGGGGGGGCCGGCACCGGGGAGCTGTTTTTT.